Detailed here is one T cell receptor beta chain. Its antigen is unidentified. This sample is part of a study of graft-versus-host responses after intestinal transplantation. Findings and limits, study-wide: Allografts carried high graft-versus-host to host-versus-graft clonal ratios in patients having graft-donor T cell macrochimerism.

Profiling relied on immunoSEQ multiplex PCR, and the TCRdb table lists in-frame clones only, not all of them. The top ten clones hold approximately 1.4% of a sample with about 71,000 clones, about 90% of them seen once. This CDR3 is built from 12 residues. CDR1 is PRHDT, CDR2 FYEKMQ, per germline (reference sequence). The germline V and J ends were trimmed by 5 bases and 9 bases, with 11 bases remaining between them. The sequence came from a human donor who received an intestinal transplant. The rearrangement links TRBV13 to TRBJ2-1; no clear D. Sequenced here: unstimulated CD8+ T cells sorted from spleen or lymph node cells, sampled before intestinal transplant. CDR3 DNA sequence: TGTGCCAGCAGCGTGGTAGTCGGTGAGCAGTTCTTC. Its protein product is CASSVVVGEQFF.